Listed here is a single T cell receptor beta chain. Its antigen remains unidentified. TCR beta CDR3 region amplification was performed from RNA transcripts. The HTBI primer set served for first-round RT-PCR of the TCR CDR3. TCRdb recomputed calls from the multiplex PCR reads with MiXCR, one row per CDR3 protein. In the table there are around 430,000 distinct CDR3 sequences, 15% of which are singletons. No ophthalmopathy progression within 18 months constituted stable Graves' hyperthyroidism. Trimming took off 2 bases at V and 3 bases at J, with 7 bases between the two ends. CDR3 length: 13 residues. Germline assignment: CDR1 MNHNS and CDR2 SASEGT. The sample originates from a study of T cells in Graves' hyperthyroidism and ophthalmopathy. The wider study: Once the initial diagnosis was made, peripheral blood was obtained before any treatment. Regarding the study as a whole: Among clonotypes expanded in thyroid above 0.001, most were also found in blood.

The V call is TRBV6-1, the J call TRBJ1-1; no clear D gene. The receptor was isolated from a woman aged 30 to 39 with Graves' hyperthyroidism. The sample comprised blood. The CDR3 nucleotides read TGTGCCAGCAGTGAAACACAAGACACTGAAGCTTTCTTT. Translation: CASSETQDTEAFF.